The 30 T cell receptor beta chains given below trace back to one sample, sequenced in a study of blood T cell repertoires in COVID-19. Some clones are missing from TCRdb's copy, which holds only in-frame ones; the method was immunoSEQ multiplex PCR. This sample has about 230,000 clones, with around 83% found just once. Sequencing used peripheral blood. These receptor sequences come from a woman in her forties or fifties with acute or convalescent COVID-19.

This clone has more than one count but fewer than ten. The rearrangement joins TRBV28 to TRBJ2-7; no clear D. V lost 5 bases and J 7 bases, leaving 15 bases between the germline ends. The CDR3 has 13 residues. The germline gives CDR1 MDHEN, CDR2 SYDVKM. The CDR3 loop is CASSPDTLDEQYF. The CDR3 DNA follows: TGTGCCAGCAGTCCTGACACCCTCGATGAGCAGTACTTC. The entire variable domain, with the rest obtained from reference TRBV28 and TRBJ2-7, is as follows: DVKVTQSSRYLVKRTGEKVFLECVQDMDHENMFWYRQDPGLGLRLIYFSYDVKMKEKGDIPEGYSVSREKKERFSLILESASTNQTSMYLCASSPDTLDEQYFGPGTRLTVT.

A few counts support this clone. The V and J genes are TRBV7-9 and TRBJ1-1; the D gene is possibly TRBD1 (6 bases). Germline CDR1 is SEHNR and CDR2 is FQNEAQ (reference sequence). V shed 6 bases and J shed 3 bases, with 17 bases lying between them. The CDR3 has 15 residues. The CDR3 DNA follows: TGTGCCAGCAGTCCTAGAGGGGGATCGGACACTGAAGCTTTCTTT. Encoded protein: CASSPRGGSDTEAFF.

This chain connects TRBV2 to TRBJ2-3, with TRBD2 identical over 16 bases. V lost 8 bases to trimming and J lost 5 bases; unmatched junction nucleotides: 4. Germline V gene data show CDR1 as SNHLY and CDR2 as FYNNEI. This CDR3 spans 15 amino acids. CDR3 sequence reads: CASLGTSGGEDTQYF. DNA for the CDR3: TGTGCCAGCCTGGGGACTAGCGGGGGGGAAGATACGCAGTATTTT. Combining the CDR3 with reference TRBV2 and TRBJ2-3 gives the whole variable domain EPEVTQTPSHQVTQMGQEVILRCVPISNHLYFYWYRQILGQKVEFLVSFYNNEISEKSEIFDDQFSVERPDGSNFTLKIRSTKLEDSAMYFCASLGTSGGEDTQYFGPGTRLTVL.

This chain joins TRBV15 and TRBJ2-5; tentatively, D is TRBD1 (5 bases). V was clipped by 0 bases and J by 5 bases, with 16 bases between them. CDR1 LNHNV and CDR2 YYDKDF come from the germline V gene (reference sequence). The length of the CDR3 is 16 residues. This CDR3 reads CATSRDRQMPTETQYF. CDR3 nucleotide sequence: TGTGCCACCAGCAGAGACAGACAGATGCCGACGGAGACCCAGTACTTC.

In this sample, this clone turned up once. The chain uses TRBV7-7 and TRBJ2-5; weak D call: TRBD2 (6 bases). The ends were cut back, 5 bases at V and 3 bases at J, with 16 bases in the middle. The CDR3 runs to 15 residues. The germline V gene has CDR1 SSHAT and CDR2 FNYEAQ (reference sequence). CDR3 coding DNA: TGTGCCAGCAGCATTACTCGAGGAGGGGAAGAGACCCAGTACTTC. It yields the protein CASSITRGGEETQYF.

The rearrangement uses TRBV7-2 and TRBJ2-3; D is perhaps TRBD2 (6 bases). Germline CDR1 and CDR2: SGHTA and FQGNSA. V was pared by 4 bases and J by 4 bases, with 12 bases between. This CDR3 contains 14 residues. The CDR3 spells CASSSDTSSDTQYF. The CDR3, as DNA: TGTGCCAGCAGCTCCGACACTAGCTCAGATACGCAGTATTTT.

This rearrangement joins TRBV10-2 to TRBJ1-6, with TRBD1 as a possible D gene (6 bases). V was clipped by 6 bases and J by 4 bases, with 7 bases between them. The CDR3 covers 13 residues. Germline lookup yields CDR1 WSHSY and CDR2 SAAADI. The CDR3 spells CASRDSYNSPLHF. CDR3 bases: TGCGCCAGCAGGGACAGTTATAATTCACCCCTCCACTTT.

The rearrangement joins TRBV5-1 to TRBJ2-5; 8 positions match TRBD1. CDR1 is SGHRS and CDR2 is YFSETQ in the germline V gene. The CDR3 totals 14 residues. V lost 0 bases and J lost 3; bases outside the gene matches: 1. CDR3 residues: CASSLATGEETQYF. The CDR3 nucleotides are TGCGCCAGCAGCTTGGCGACAGGGGAAGAGACCCAGTACTTC.

The CDR3 nucleotides are TGTGCCAGCAGTCCCGACGGACAGGGGAACTCACCCCTCCACTTT. It is translated as CASSPDGQGNSPLHF. This chain connects TRBV27 to TRBJ1-6; 9 nucleotides match TRBD1. V was pared by 5 bases and J by 10 bases, with 9 bases of the junction left unmatched. The germline V gene has CDR1 MNHEY and CDR2 SMNVEV (reference sequence). The CDR3 contains 15 residues.

This sequence joins TRBV24-1 and TRBJ2-2; 9 bases agree with TRBD1. Germline V gene data show CDR1 as KGHDR and CDR2 as SFDVKD. V gave up 9 bases and J gave up 1 base; unmatched junction bases: 8. This CDR3 has 16 amino acids. The chain's CDR3 is CATGYRGRMNTGELFF. The CDR3 DNA sequence: TGTGCCACCGGGTACAGGGGGCGCATGAACACCGGGGAGCTGTTTTTT.

The chain recombines TRBV10-3 with TRBJ2-5, with 11 bases identical to TRBD1. CDR1 is ENHRY and CDR2 is SYGVKD in the germline V gene. V lost 3 bases, J lost 1 base, and 7 bases stayed unmatched. The CDR3 spans 17 residues. This CDR3 reads CAISEGGQGVTQETQYF. The CDR3 coding sequence is TGTGCCATCAGTGAAGGGGGACAGGGGGTAACCCAAGAGACCCAGTACTTC.

The gene calls are TRBV7-7 and TRBJ2-7, with TRBD2 matching over 9 bases. Germline assignment: CDR1 SSHAT and CDR2 FNYEAQ (reference sequence). V was clipped by 5 bases and J by 3 bases; unmatched bases: 8. The CDR3 contains 15 residues. Here the CDR3 reads CASSAGPSGNYEQYF. CDR3 DNA sequence: TGTGCCAGCAGCGCAGGTCCTAGCGGGAACTACGAGCAGTACTTC. The full variable domain, rest sourced from reference TRBV7-7 and TRBJ2-7, is GAGVSQSPRYKVTKRGQDVTLRCDPISSHATLYWYQQALGQGPEFLTYFNYEAQPDKSGLPSDRFSAERPEGSISTLTIQRTEQRDSAMYRCASSAGPSGNYEQYFGPGTRLTVT.

V gene TRBV3-1 (or the pseudogene TRBV3-2) combines with J gene TRBJ1-6; 8 bases align to TRBD1. Germline lookup yields CDR1 LGHDT and CDR2 YNNKEL (reference sequence). J was trimmed by 9 bases and V by 10 bases; bases with no gene match: 11. This CDR3 region has 14 residues. Here the CDR3 DNA reads TGTGCCACCGGAACCGGGACAGGCCCTTCACCCCTCCACTTT. This gives the protein CATGTGTGPSPLHF.

The count of this clone is one. The chain recombines TRBV4-2 with TRBJ2-1; 7 bases fit TRBD2. The CDR3 runs 16 residues. V gave up 1 base and J gave up 9 bases; unmatched junction bases: 12. From germline, CDR1 is LGHNA and CDR2 YNFKEQ. The CDR3 reads CASSQVGEGRVSEQFF. CDR3 DNA: TGTGCCAGCAGCCAAGTTGGGGAGGGCCGTGTCAGTGAGCAGTTCTTC.

The CDR3 DNA follows: TGTGCCACCAGGGAGAAAAACATTCAGTACTTC. Residues: CATREKNIQYF. V is TRBV24-1 and J is TRBJ2-4; D call uncertain. This CDR3 region has 11 residues. Trimming took off 7 bases at V and 4 bases at J, with 4 bases between the two ends. Germline values: CDR1 KGHDR, CDR2 SFDVKD.

The chain couples TRBV9 to TRBJ2-7, with D perhaps matching TRBD1 (5 bases). The CDR3 spans 14 residues. The germline V gene has CDR1 SGDLS and CDR2 YYNGEE. The V end lost 4 bases, the J end lost 2 bases, and 13 bases lay between the germline ends. The CDR3 here is CASSLGGAPYEQYF. As DNA, the CDR3 is TGTGCCAGCAGCTTGGGTGGGGCGCCCTACGAGCAGTACTTC.

The rearrangement joins TRBV6-6 to TRBJ2-1; 9 bases agree with TRBD2. Looked up from germline, CDR1 is MNHNY and CDR2 is SVGAGI (reference sequence). This CDR3 spans 15 amino acids. V shed 4 bases and J 6 bases; nucleotides not matched to a gene: 7. The CDR3 here is CASSSSGGPGNEQFF. For the CDR3, the DNA is TGTGCCAGCAGTTCCAGCGGGGGGCCCGGCAATGAGCAGTTCTTC.

The V gene is TRBV27, the J gene TRBJ1-2; 8 positions match TRBD1. Per the germline V gene, CDR1 is MNHEY and CDR2 is SMNVEV (reference sequence). The CDR3 has 15 amino acids. After removal of 5 bases from V and 7 bases from J, the junction contained 12 bases not matched to a gene. The CDR3 region is CASSPLRDRMGGYTF. CDR3 DNA sequence: TGTGCCAGCAGTCCCCTAAGGGACAGGATGGGTGGCTACACCTTC.

The chain has TRBV19 and TRBJ2-4; D might be TRBD1 (6 bases). V shed 6 bases and J shed 2 bases, with 11 bases lying between them. The CDR3 extends over 14 amino acids. Germline V gene sequence: CDR1 LNHDA, CDR2 SQIVND (reference sequence). The CDR3 here is CASSQQGTKNIQYF. The CDR3 DNA is TGTGCCAGTAGCCAACAGGGTACCAAAAACATTCAGTACTTC.

The chain joins TRBV4-1 to TRBJ1-6; 9 bases match TRBD1. Trimming at V came to 1 base and at J to 7 bases, leaving 11 bases not matched to a gene. CDR3 length equals 18 residues. CDR1 is MGHRA and CDR2 is YSYEKL in the germline V gene. CDR3 loop: CASSQGRLQGAYNSPLHF. CDR3 DNA: TGCGCCAGCAGCCAAGGAAGGTTACAGGGGGCTTACAATTCACCCCTCCACTTT.

This chain uses TRBV2 with TRBJ1-2; D gene unclear. The CDR3 extends over 15 amino acids. CDR1 is SNHLY and CDR2 is FYNNEI in the germline V gene. Trimming left V 3 bases short and J 2 bases short, with 13 bases between. CDR3 sequence: CASSEGSHLNYGYTF. The CDR3 nucleotides read TGTGCCAGCAGTGAGGGTAGCCACCTCAACTATGGCTACACCTTC.

The J gene is TRBJ2-4, the V gene TRBV28; 11 nucleotides line up with TRBD1. The V and J ends lost 5 bases and 7 bases, in that order; junction bases with no gene match: 13. In germline, CDR1 is MDHEN, CDR2 SYDVKM. The CDR3 is 17 amino acids. This chain's CDR3 is CASSVGTGGFVRNIQYF. In DNA, the CDR3 is TGTGCCAGCAGTGTGGGGACAGGGGGGTTTGTTCGGAACATTCAGTACTTC.

The chain uses TRBV13 and TRBJ2-2; 9 bases map to TRBD2. This CDR3 is 15 amino acids long. Germline CDR1 reads PRHDT; CDR2 reads FYEKMQ (reference sequence). J lost 1 base, V lost 8 bases, and 5 bases had no gene match. CDR3 region: CASRREGQNTGELFF. The CDR3 DNA sequence: TGTGCCAGCCGGCGGGAGGGGCAGAACACCGGGGAGCTGTTTTTT.

V is TRBV6-1 and J is TRBJ2-7, with D tentatively TRBD1 (6 bases). Germline assignment: CDR1 MNHNS and CDR2 SASEGT. V gave up 1 base and J gave up 9 bases, with 19 bases separating them. This CDR3 has 15 residues. CDR3 loop: CASSEDVRGVSLQYF. The DNA for the CDR3 is TGTGCCAGCAGTGAAGATGTCAGGGGCGTCTCCTTGCAGTACTTC.

V gene TRBV5-1 combines with J gene TRBJ1-6; 9 nucleotides align to TRBD1. V lost 0 bases, J lost 10 bases, and 5 bases stayed unmatched. Germline V CDR1 and CDR2: SGHRS, YFSETQ. This CDR3 is 15 amino acids long. CDR3 residues: CASSLVGQGSSPLHF. DNA of the CDR3: TGCGCCAGCAGCTTGGTAGGACAGGGGAGCTCACCCCTCCACTTT.

This clone was counted a few times. The chain combines TRBV14 with TRBJ1-3, with D perhaps matching TRBD1 (5 bases). CDR3 length: 14 residues. Per germline, CDR1 SGHDN and CDR2 FVKESK. V gave up 1 base and J gave up 7 bases, with 11 bases separating them. The chain's CDR3 is CASSQVGASNTIYF. CDR3 DNA sequence: TGTGCCAGCAGCCAAGTTGGGGCTTCGAACACCATATATTTT.

V and J are TRBV28 and TRBJ2-2; D gene unclear. Germline CDR1 MDHEN, CDR2 SYDVKM. Trimming stripped 5 bases from V and 6 bases from J, with 4 bases between. CDR3 length: 11 amino acids. The CDR3 sequence: CASSIAGELFF. The CDR3, as DNA: TGTGCCAGCAGTATCGCCGGGGAGCTGTTTTTT.

This clone was detected once. The chain links TRBV5-4 to TRBJ2-1, with 11 bases lining up with TRBD2. CDR1 and CDR2 (germline): SGHNT, YYREEE (reference sequence). J was trimmed by 3 bases and V by 4 bases; bases with no gene match: 6. There are 16 residues in the CDR3. The CDR3 region has the DNA TGTGCCAGCAGCGTGGTAGGGACTAGCGGCTACAATGAGCAGTTCTTC. This gives the protein CASSVVGTSGYNEQFF.

Worth noting for this clone: The same CDR3 also results from other DNA sequences found in this sample. The chain joins TRBV7-9 to TRBJ1-1; perhaps TRBD1 as D (6 bases). Trimming shortened V by 1 base and J by 2 bases, and 8 bases separated the two germline ends. Germline CDR1 reads SEHNR; CDR2 reads FQNEAQ (reference sequence). CDR3 length equals 14 residues. The CDR3 is CASSLGGLNTEAFF. CDR3 DNA sequence: TGTGCCAGCAGCTTAGGGGGGCTTAACACTGAAGCTTTCTTT.

This clone was seen only once. The CDR3 nucleotides read TGTGCCAGCAGCCAAGATCGGGCTAGCGGGAGATCGAACACCGGGGAGCTGTTTTTT. This encodes CASSQDRASGRSNTGELFF. The V and J genes are TRBV4-2 and TRBJ2-2, with 10 positions matching TRBD2. V lost 0 bases to trimming and J lost 0 bases; unmatched junction nucleotides: 7. The CDR3 has 19 amino acids. Germline V gene lookup returns CDR1 LGHNA and CDR2 YNFKEQ.